The 27 T cell receptor beta chains below all came from one sample that was sequenced in a study of T cells in Graves' hyperthyroidism and ophthalmopathy. Authors of the study amplified TCR beta CDR3 regions from RNA transcripts. During a first-round RT-PCR of the TCR CDR3, the HTBI primer set was used. Using its own MiXCR run on the multiplex PCR reads, TCRdb lists one record per CDR3 protein. The sample holds about 300,000 distinct CDR3 sequences, 15% to 20% seen once. Sequences were obtained from blood. The receptors were sampled from a man aged 30 to 45 with Graves' hyperthyroidism.

The CDR3 spells CASSRGQGGDTDTQYF. CDR3 nucleotides: TGTGCCAGCAGCCGGGGACAGGGTGGCGACACAGATACGCAGTATTTT. V is TRBV14 and J is TRBJ2-3, with 9 bases lining up with TRBD1. There are 16 residues in the CDR3. The V and J ends lost 4 bases and 2 bases, in that order; junction bases with no gene match: 7. Germline V gene lookup returns CDR1 SGHDN and CDR2 FVKESK.

This clonotype has at least ten counts. V and J are TRBV6-1 and TRBJ2-7; possibly TRBD2 for D (5 bases). With 8 bases removed from V and 0 bases from J, the gap between germline ends came to 14 bases. Germline V lookup: CDR1 MNHNS, CDR2 SASEGT. The CDR3 covers 14 residues. The DNA of the CDR3 is TGTGCCAGCGGTCCGAGCGGAAGCTCCTACGAGCAGTACTTC. As protein: CASGPSGSSYEQYF.

This clonotype came up a few times. The chain has TRBV7-9 and TRBJ1-6, with D hard to call. Germline assignment: CDR1 SEHNR and CDR2 FQNEAQ (reference sequence). This CDR3 is built from 14 residues. V lost 4 bases, J lost 10 bases, and 14 bases lay in between. CDR3 coding DNA: TGTGCCAGCAGCTGGGGAGGGAGGAAATCACCCCTCCACTTT. Translated: CASSWGGRKSPLHF.

This clonotype has a count of ten or more. The rearrangement uses TRBV28 and TRBJ2-7, with 7 positions matching TRBD1. Germline trimming cut 10 bases from V and 1 base from J; bases unmatched to any gene: 10. CDR1 and CDR2 (germline): MDHEN, SYDVKM. The CDR3 sequence is 14 residues long. CDR3 in amino acids: CATAPGGRSYEQYF. The CDR3 DNA reads TGTGCCACAGCCCCAGGGGGTAGATCCTACGAGCAGTACTTC.

Many counts were recorded for this clonotype. The V call is TRBV29-1, the J call TRBJ2-1; the match to TRBD1 covers 9 bases. The CDR3 totals 14 residues. V was clipped by 2 bases and J by 3 bases; unmatched bases: 2. The germline gives CDR1 SQVTM, CDR2 ANQGSEA. CDR3 in amino acids: CSVERTGDYNEQFF. Here the CDR3 DNA reads TGCAGCGTTGAAAGGACAGGGGACTACAATGAGCAGTTCTTC.

This clonotype was picked up many times. This chain uses TRBV30 with TRBJ1-3; unclear D gene. Germline V gene sequence: CDR1 GTSNPN, CDR2 SVGIG (reference sequence). The CDR3 loop spans 13 amino acids. With 5 bases removed from V and 2 bases from J, the gap between germline ends came to 10 bases. CDR3 coding DNA: TGTGCCTGGGGGTTGGTAGCTGGAAACACCATATATTTT. This translates into CAWGLVAGNTIYF.

This clonotype was recorded many times. The rearrangement links TRBV28 to TRBJ2-7; TRBD2 matches 11 bases. Germline loops: CDR1 MDHEN, CDR2 SYDVKM. The CDR3 loop spans 16 amino acids. Germline trimming cut 3 bases from V and 4 bases from J; bases unmatched to any gene: 8. The CDR3 nucleotides are TGTGCCAGCAGTTTGCCCCCCACTAGCGGGAGATACGAGCAGTACTTC. Translated: CASSLPPTSGRYEQYF.

This clonotype was recorded many times. CDR3 protein: CASSLASAFGELFF. Written as DNA, the CDR3 is TGTGCCAGCAGCCTTGCCTCCGCGTTTGGGGAGCTGTTTTTT. The V call is TRBV12-3 or TRBV12-4, the J call TRBJ2-2; no clear D. This CDR3 has 14 residues. Trimming took 6 bases from V and 8 from J, leaving 16 bases between them.

There are many counts of this clonotype. The chain joins TRBV5-1 to TRBJ2-3; 8 bases line up with TRBD2. The CDR3 extends over 13 amino acids. Germline V lookup: CDR1 SGHRS, CDR2 YFSETQ. The ends lost 5 bases at V and 5 bases at J; junction bases unmatched: 4. In DNA form, the CDR3 reads TGCGCCAGCAGTAGGCTAGCGGGAGATACGCAGTATTTT. Protein: CASSRLAGDTQYF.

This clonotype was counted many times. V is TRBV20-1 and J is TRBJ2-3; 13 bases agree with TRBD2. V gave up 4 bases and J gave up 6 bases; unmatched junction bases: 10. From germline, CDR1 is DFQATT and CDR2 SNEGSKA (reference sequence). This CDR3 spans 16 amino acids. The CDR3 loop is CSATGPLAGGPDTQYF. CDR3 coding DNA: TGCAGTGCTACAGGCCCACTAGCGGGAGGGCCCGATACGCAGTATTTT.

The DNA of the CDR3 is TGTGCCAGTAGTACGACCCTTGGGACAGGGAGAGAGACCCAGTACTTC. Protein: CASSTTLGTGRETQYF. The chain links TRBV19 to TRBJ2-5, with TRBD1 matching 9 bases. CDR3 length: 16 amino acids. CDR1 is LNHDA, CDR2 SQIVND, per germline (reference sequence). V lost 4 bases, J lost 4 bases, and 10 bases stayed unmatched.

This clonotype was seen many times. The chain is built from TRBV5-1 and TRBJ1-1, with D possibly being TRBD1 (6 bases). V lost 5 bases to trimming and J lost 0 bases, with 17 bases between them. This CDR3 contains 16 residues. In germline, CDR1 is SGHRS, CDR2 YFSETQ. This CDR3 reads CASSQGGAYLNTEAFF. The CDR3 bases are TGCGCCAGCAGTCAAGGGGGGGCCTACTTGAACACTGAAGCTTTCTTT. Combining the CDR3 with reference TRBV5-1 and TRBJ1-1 gives the whole variable domain KAGVTQTPRYLIKTRGQQVTLSCSPISGHRSVSWYQQTPGQGLQFLFEYFSETQRNKGNFPGRFSGRQFSNSRSEMNVSTLELGDSALYLCASSQGGAYLNTEAFFGQGTRLTVV.

Turning to this clonotype: Since a much larger clone is just one base distant, this may be a read error. The rearrangement uses TRBV2 and TRBJ2-1; no firm D call. This CDR3 is built from 12 residues. CDR1 and CDR2 from the germline V gene are SNHLY and FYNNEI. CDR3 nucleotides: TGTGCCGGCAGTGACTTGCTGAATGAGCAGTTCTTC. Its protein product is CAGSDLLNEQFF.

This clonotype was recorded many times. The CDR3, as DNA: TGTGCCAGCAGCTCCACGCGCCAGGGGGCCGAGCAGTACTTC. It codes for CASSSTRQGAEQYF. V and J are TRBV7-8 and TRBJ2-7; 8 bases fit TRBD1. Germline assignment: CDR1 SGHVS and CDR2 FQNEAQ. This CDR3 has 14 residues. J lost 6 bases, V lost 4 bases, and 8 bases had no gene match.

This clonotype occurred many times. The gene calls are TRBV18 and TRBJ2-3, with 9 bases fitting TRBD1. The CDR3 sequence is 17 residues long. The V gene end was trimmed by 3 bases and the J gene end by 3 bases; junction bases not matched to a gene: 10. The germline V gene has CDR1 KGHSH and CDR2 LQKENI. The CDR3 bases are TGTGCCAGCTCACCGACAGGGGGGAATAGCGGAACAGATACGCAGTATTTT. Translation: CASSPTGGNSGTDTQYF. The full variable domain, its missing parts supplied by reference TRBV18 and TRBJ2-3, is NAGVMQNPRHLVRRRGQEARLRCSPMKGHSHVYWYRQLPEEGLKFMVYLQKENIIDESGMPKERFSAEFPKEGPSILRIQQVVRGDSAAYFCASSPTGGNSGTDTQYFGPGTRLTVL.

The chain is built from TRBV19 and TRBJ1-6; D unclear. Germline CDR1 and CDR2: LNHDA and SQIVND (reference sequence). Trimming stripped 2 bases from V and 3 bases from J, with 11 bases between. The CDR3 loop spans 16 amino acids. In nucleotides, the CDR3 is TGTGCCAGTAGTATATCGGGATTGGTCTATAATTCACCCCTCCACTTT. Translation gives CASSISGLVYNSPLHF.

This clonotype was seen once. The V call is TRBV6-2 or TRBV6-3, the J call TRBJ2-7, with TRBD1 matching over 7 bases. V shed 5 bases and J 1 base; nucleotides not matched to a gene: 11. The CDR3 is 16 residues long. Per the germline V gene, CDR1 is MNHEY and CDR2 is SVGEGT. CDR3 protein: CASSNPGQPNSYEQYF. CDR3 nucleotides: TGTGCCAGCAGTAATCCGGGACAGCCCAATTCCTACGAGCAGTACTTC.

There are many counts of this clonotype. This chain links TRBV6-1 with TRBJ1-2, with D maybe TRBD1 (5 bases). Between the trimmed V and J ends, which lost 9 bases and 2 bases, there was a span of 16 bases. This CDR3 is built from 14 residues. Germline V gene sequence: CDR1 MNHNS, CDR2 SASEGT. The CDR3 region is CASGTGRINYGYTF. CDR3 in DNA: TGTGCCAGTGGGACCGGACGGATAAACTATGGCTACACCTTC.

This clonotype was counted many times. The chain recombines TRBV7-6 with TRBJ1-4; D perhaps matches TRBD1 (6 bases). Germline V gene sequence: CDR1 SGHVS, CDR2 FNYEAQ. The CDR3 has 16 amino acids. Trimming shortened V by 2 bases and J by 4 bases, and 14 bases separated the two germline ends. CDR3 amino acids: CASSLTGRRVNEKLFF. CDR3 in DNA: TGTGCCAGCAGCTTAACAGGGAGACGCGTTAATGAAAAACTGTTTTTT.

This clonotype was found many times. The rearrangement joins TRBV27 to TRBJ1-5, with D perhaps matching TRBD1 (6 bases). The length of the CDR3 is 14 residues. Germline CDR1 is MNHEY and CDR2 is SMNVEV (reference sequence). V was cut by 4 bases and J by 2 bases, with 9 bases left in between. The CDR3 reads CASSWGLGNQPQHF. In DNA, the CDR3 is TGTGCCAGCAGTTGGGGGCTTGGCAATCAGCCCCAGCATTTT.

This clonotype was counted many times. The rearrangement joins TRBV11-2 to TRBJ2-3; D remains unclear. This CDR3 has 16 residues. Trimming stripped 5 bases from V and 1 base from J, with 16 bases between. Germline V gene lookup returns CDR1 SGHAT and CDR2 FQNNGV. Written as DNA, the CDR3 is TGTGCCAGCAGCCCTAACGGTTGGAGCGGCACAGATACGCAGTATTTT. Amino acids: CASSPNGWSGTDTQYF.

This clonotype was counted many times. The rearrangement joins TRBV18 to TRBJ2-1; TRBD2 matches 12 bases. Germline CDR1 KGHSH, CDR2 LQKENI. The CDR3 has 15 residues. Trimming cost V 4 bases and J 9 bases; bases outside gene matches: 7. The CDR3 loop reads CASSQTSGRPGEQFF. In DNA, the CDR3 is TGTGCCAGCTCACAAACTAGCGGGAGGCCTGGTGAGCAGTTCTTC.

This clonotype was seen at least ten times. This chain joins TRBV7-8 and TRBJ2-7; D may be TRBD2 (5 bases). Germline V gives CDR1 SGHVS, CDR2 FQNEAQ. The V end lost 5 bases, the J end lost 3 bases, and 17 bases lay between the germline ends. The CDR3 runs to 15 residues. The CDR3, as DNA: TGTGCCAGCAGCCCCCGGCGGGTCCAGAGCTACGAGCAGTACTTC. This encodes CASSPRRVQSYEQYF.

CDR3 sequence (DNA): TGCGCCAGCAGCCAAGCCGGGACCCCCAGCCAACCCCTCCACTTT. Encoded protein: CASSQAGTPSQPLHF. The V gene is TRBV4-1, the J gene TRBJ1-6; the D gene is possibly TRBD1 (5 bases). The V gene lost 1 base and the J gene lost 12 bases, with 16 bases spanning the gap. This CDR3 contains 15 residues. Germline loops: CDR1 MGHRA, CDR2 YSYEKL.

This clonotype came up a few times. The chain employs TRBV5-6 and TRBJ1-3; D is possibly TRBD1 (5 bases). CDR1 SGHDT and CDR2 YYEEEE come from the germline V gene. The CDR3 sequence is 17 residues long. V lost 4 bases to trimming and J lost 0 bases, with 17 bases between them. CDR3 DNA: TGTGCCAGCAGCCCCTCCGCCGGGGGGAGCTCTGGAAACACCATATATTTT. This sequence encodes CASSPSAGGSSGNTIYF.

At least ten counts were recorded for this clonotype. The V and J genes are TRBV30 and TRBJ1-1; D not resolved. There are 15 residues in the CDR3. V was cut by 1 base and J by 0 bases, with 12 bases left in between. Germline-derived CDR1 and CDR2 are GTSNPN and SVGIG (reference sequence). In nucleotides, the CDR3 is TGTGCCTGGAGTGATTGGGAGAAAATGAACACTGAAGCTTTCTTT. Protein: CAWSDWEKMNTEAFF. The full variable domain, completed using reference TRBV30 and TRBJ1-1, is SQTIHQWPATLVQPVGSPLSLECTVEGTSNPNLYWYRQAAGRGLQLLFYSVGIGQISSEVPQNLSASRPQDRQFILSSKKLLLSDSGFYLCAWSDWEKMNTEAFFGQGTRLTVV.

On this clonotype: This may arise from a read error, as a much more abundant clone is one base away. The J gene is TRBJ2-1, the V gene TRBV2; possibly TRBD2 for D (6 bases). V was clipped by 2 bases and J by 6 bases, with 8 bases between them. Germline CDR1 reads SNHLY; CDR2 reads FYNNEI. CDR3 length equals 13 residues. This chain's CDR3 is CASSESSGNEQFF. Here the CDR3 DNA reads TGTGCCAGCAGTGAAAGTAGCGGCAATGAGCAGTTCTTC.